Listed below are T cell receptor beta chains from one sample, sequenced in a study of shared clonotypes between healthy human individuals. This table comes from immunoSEQ multiplex PCR, and its TCRdb copy is limited to in-frame clones, with some not included. The sample gives roughly 1,100,000 clones, approximately 68% of which show up once; approximately 1.5% is in the top ten. Material: memory CD4+ T cells sorted from blood. These receptors all come from a man between 18 and 35 years old in good health. Each CDR3 is given with its conserved first and last residue. The listing skips clone size in some rows; elsewhere it reads once, few, many or a size class.

V,J,size,CDR3
TRBV6-6,TRBJ1-4,few,CASRLDGTNEKLFF
TRBV5-6,TRBJ1-2,-,CASIQQGSSNYGYTF
TRBV5-5,TRBJ2-3,-,CASSLDTLAGGLDTQYF
TRBV5-4,TRBJ2-5,-,CASTTAAGQETQYF
TRBV5-4,TRBJ2-3,few,CASRHKTGRDGTDTQYF
TRBV4-2,TRBJ2-3,-,CASGSSTDTQYF
TRBV19,TRBJ2-6,-,CASSIGVSWFSGANVLTF
TRBV5-4,TRBJ2-3,-,CASSLGGGSTDTQYF
TRBV5-1,TRBJ2-3,-,CASTLRQGPNADTQYF
TRBV6-6,TRBJ1-6,-,CASTPAQGAFIALHF